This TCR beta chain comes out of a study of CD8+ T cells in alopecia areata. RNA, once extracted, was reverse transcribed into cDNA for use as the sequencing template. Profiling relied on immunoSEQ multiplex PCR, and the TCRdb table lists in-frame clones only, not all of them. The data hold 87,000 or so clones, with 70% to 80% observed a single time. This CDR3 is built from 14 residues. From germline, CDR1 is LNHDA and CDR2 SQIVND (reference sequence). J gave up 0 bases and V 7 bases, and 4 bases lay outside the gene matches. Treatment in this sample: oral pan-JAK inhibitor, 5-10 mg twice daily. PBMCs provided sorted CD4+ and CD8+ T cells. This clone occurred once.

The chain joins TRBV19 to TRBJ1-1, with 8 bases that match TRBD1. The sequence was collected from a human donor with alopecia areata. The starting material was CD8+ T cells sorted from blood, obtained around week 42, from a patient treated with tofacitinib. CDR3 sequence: CASIDRGLNTEAFF. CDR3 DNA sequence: TGTGCCAGTATCGACAGGGGCTTGAACACTGAAGCTTTCTTT.